The clone carrying this T cell receptor (beta chain) was counted between two and nine times. The sample comes from a study of T cells after yellow fever vaccination. V dropped 4 bases and J dropped 8 bases, with 21 bases sitting between them. The CDR3 is 15 residues long. In germline, CDR1 is SGHRS, CDR2 YFSETQ. TCRdb analysed the 5' RACE reads with MiXCR anew, one entry per CDR3 protein. The sample consists of about 300,000 distinct CDR3 sequences, around 6.8% of them appearing once. The sequence derives from a man aged 18 to 30 who received the YFV17D yellow fever vaccine. Source: PBMCs, taken roughly 47 days after the first yellow fever vaccination. J is TRBJ1-2 and V is TRBV5-1; D uncertain. CDR3: CASSPVSHAEEGYTF. The CDR3 coding sequence is TGCGCCAGCAGCCCGGTTTCGCACGCCGAGGAGGGCTACACCTTC.